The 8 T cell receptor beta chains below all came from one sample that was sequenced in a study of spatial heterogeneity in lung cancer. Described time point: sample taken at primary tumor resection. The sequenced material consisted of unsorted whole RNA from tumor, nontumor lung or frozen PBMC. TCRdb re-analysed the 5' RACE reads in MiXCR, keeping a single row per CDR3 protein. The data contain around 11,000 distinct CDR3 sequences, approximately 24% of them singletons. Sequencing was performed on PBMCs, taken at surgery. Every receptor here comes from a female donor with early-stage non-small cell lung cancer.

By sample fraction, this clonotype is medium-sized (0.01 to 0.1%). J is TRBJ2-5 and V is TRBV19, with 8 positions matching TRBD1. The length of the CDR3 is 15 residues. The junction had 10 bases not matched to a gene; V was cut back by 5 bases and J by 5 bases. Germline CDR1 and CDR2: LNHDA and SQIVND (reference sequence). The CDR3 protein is CASSPPGQGWETQYF. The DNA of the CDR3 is TGTGCCAGTAGTCCCCCCGGACAGGGTTGGGAGACCCAGTACTTC.

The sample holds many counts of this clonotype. As DNA, the CDR3 is TGTGCCAGCAGCTTAGTGATAGGTTCCACCGGGGAGCTGTTTTTT. This encodes CASSLVIGSTGELFF. This chain links TRBV7-2 with TRBJ2-2, with D unresolved. Deletions cut 1 base from V and 4 bases from J, with 10 bases between. In germline, CDR1 is SGHTA, CDR2 FQGNSA. The CDR3 has 15 amino acids.

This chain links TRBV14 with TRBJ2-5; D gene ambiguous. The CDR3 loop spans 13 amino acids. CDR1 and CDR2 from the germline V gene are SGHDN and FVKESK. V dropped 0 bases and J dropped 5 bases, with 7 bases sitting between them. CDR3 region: CASSQDVYETQYF. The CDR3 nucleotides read TGTGCCAGCAGCCAAGATGTCTACGAGACCCAGTACTTC.

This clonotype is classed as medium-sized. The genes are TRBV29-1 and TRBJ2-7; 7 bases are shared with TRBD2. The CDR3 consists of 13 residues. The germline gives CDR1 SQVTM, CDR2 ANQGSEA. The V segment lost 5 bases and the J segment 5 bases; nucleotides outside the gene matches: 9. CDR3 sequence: CSVQEREAHEQYF. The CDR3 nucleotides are TGCAGCGTTCAGGAGCGGGAAGCCCACGAGCAGTACTTC.

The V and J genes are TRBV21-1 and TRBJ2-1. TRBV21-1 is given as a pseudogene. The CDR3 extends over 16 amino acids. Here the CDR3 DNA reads TGTGCCAGCAGACAAAAACCAGGGAGCTCCTACAATGAGCAGTTCTTC. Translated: CASRQKPGSSYNEQFF.

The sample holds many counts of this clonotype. As DNA, the CDR3 is TGTGCCAGCAGCCCCGATTTCTTGAACACCGGGGAGCTGTTTTTT. It translates to CASSPDFLNTGELFF. V is TRBV7-2 and J is TRBJ2-2; D remains unclear. CDR1 and CDR2 from the germline V gene are SGHTA and FQGNSA. CDR3 length equals 15 residues. Trimming took off 5 bases at V and 1 base at J, with 11 bases between the two ends.

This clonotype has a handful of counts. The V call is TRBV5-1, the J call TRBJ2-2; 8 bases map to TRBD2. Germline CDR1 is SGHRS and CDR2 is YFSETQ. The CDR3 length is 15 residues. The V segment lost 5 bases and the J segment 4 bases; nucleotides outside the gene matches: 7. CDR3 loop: CASSPAGVGTGELFF. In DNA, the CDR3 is TGCGCCAGCAGTCCAGCGGGAGTGGGCACCGGGGAGCTGTTTTTT.

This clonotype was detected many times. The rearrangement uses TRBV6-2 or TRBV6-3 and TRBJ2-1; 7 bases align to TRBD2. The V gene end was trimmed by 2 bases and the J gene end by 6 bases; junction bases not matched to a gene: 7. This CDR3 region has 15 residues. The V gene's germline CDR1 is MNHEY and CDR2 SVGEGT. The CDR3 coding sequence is TGTGCCAGCAGTTACCCAGCGGGGCGGGTCAATGAGCAGTTCTTC. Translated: CASSYPAGRVNEQFF.